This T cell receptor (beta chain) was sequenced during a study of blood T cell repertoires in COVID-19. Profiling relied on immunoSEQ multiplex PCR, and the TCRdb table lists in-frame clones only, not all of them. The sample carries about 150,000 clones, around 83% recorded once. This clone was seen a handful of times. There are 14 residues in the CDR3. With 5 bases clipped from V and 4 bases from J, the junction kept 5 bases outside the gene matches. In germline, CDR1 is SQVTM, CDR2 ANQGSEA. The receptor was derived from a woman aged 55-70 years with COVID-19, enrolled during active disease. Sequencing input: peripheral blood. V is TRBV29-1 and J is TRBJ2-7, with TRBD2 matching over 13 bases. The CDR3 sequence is CSVRLAGGLYEQYF. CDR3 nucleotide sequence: TGCAGCGTTCGACTAGCGGGAGGTTTATACGAGCAGTACTTC.